A single sample is the source of the 10 T cell receptor beta chains below, sequenced in a study of blood T cell repertoires in COVID-19. This table comes from immunoSEQ multiplex PCR, and its TCRdb copy is limited to in-frame clones, with some not included. The sample records approximately 200,000 clones, 90% being singletons. Material: PBMCs or T cells enriched from blood (not recorded which). These receptors were taken from a man aged 30-40 years who had recovered from COVID-19.

The chain uses TRBV25-1 and TRBJ2-7; TRBD1 matches at 8 bases. Unmatched junction bases numbered 6, after V lost 4 bases and J lost 4 bases. This CDR3 comprises 14 residues. CDR1 MGHDK and CDR2 SYGVNS come from the germline V gene. CDR3 loop: CASSVGQGGYEQYF. For the CDR3, the DNA is TGTGCCAGCAGTGTTGGACAGGGCGGTTACGAGCAGTACTTC.

The chain carries TRBV20-1 and TRBJ1-5; D may be TRBD1 (5 bases). This CDR3 has 14 residues. V lost 3 bases and J lost 2, with 11 bases in between. The germline V gene encodes CDR1 DFQATT and CDR2 SNEGSKA (reference sequence). The chain's CDR3 is CSASWGGGNQPQHF. The CDR3 DNA follows: TGCAGTGCTAGTTGGGGCGGAGGCAATCAGCCCCAGCATTTT.

The chain carries TRBV6-5 and TRBJ2-1; 10 bases are shared with TRBD2. The CDR3 sequence is 15 residues long. The V gene end was trimmed by 7 bases and the J gene end by 7 bases; junction bases not matched to a gene: 10. The germline V gene encodes CDR1 MNHEY and CDR2 SVGAGI. The CDR3 region is CASNGRLAGDNEQFF. The CDR3 DNA is TGTGCCAGCAATGGGAGGCTAGCGGGAGATAATGAGCAGTTCTTC.

The V and J genes are TRBV7-2 and TRBJ2-2; the D gene is possibly TRBD2 (5 bases). V lost 5 bases and J 3 bases, leaving 13 bases between the germline ends. This CDR3 is built from 15 residues. From germline, CDR1 is SGHTA and CDR2 FQGNSA. The DNA for the CDR3 is TGTGCCAGCAGCCCTCAAGGACTCCACACCGGGGAGCTGTTTTTT. This codes for CASSPQGLHTGELFF. The full variable domain, completed using reference TRBV7-2 and TRBJ2-2, is GAGVSQSPSNKVTEKGKDVELRCDPISGHTALYWYRQSLGQGLEFLIYFQGNSAPDKSGLPSDRFSAERTGGSVSTLTIQRTQQEDSAVYLCASSPQGLHTGELFFGEGSRLTVL.

The chain links TRBV10-3 to TRBJ1-3; D unresolved. Per the germline V gene, CDR1 is ENHRY and CDR2 is SYGVKD. CDR3 length equals 13 residues. Trimming took 7 bases from V and 2 from J, leaving 9 bases between them. CDR3 sequence: CAIMVETGNTIYF. Written as DNA, the CDR3 is TGTGCCATCATGGTGGAGACTGGAAACACCATATATTTT.

The chain links TRBV11-2 to TRBJ2-5, with 14 positions matching TRBD2. CDR3 length: 15 amino acids. Trimming removed 8 bases from V and 5 bases from J; junction bases left unmatched: 7. Germline V gene data show CDR1 as SGHAT and CDR2 as FQNNGV. The CDR3 bases are TGTGCCAGCCGGGGACTAGCGGGAGTGGTGGAGACCCAGTACTTC. It codes for CASRGLAGVVETQYF.

V gene TRBV28 combines with J gene TRBJ2-1; 7 nucleotides align to TRBD1. This CDR3 contains 17 residues. Losses at the gene ends were 4 bases for V and 0 bases for J; bases not matched to a gene: 9. The germline gives CDR1 MDHEN, CDR2 SYDVKM. The CDR3 loop is CASSYLLTGSSYNEQFF. The DNA of the CDR3 is TGTGCCAGCAGTTACCTTTTGACAGGGAGCTCCTACAATGAGCAGTTCTTC.

The V call is TRBV10-1, the J call TRBJ2-2; 7 bases agree with TRBD1. CDR1 is WNHNN and CDR2 is SYGVQD in the germline V gene (reference sequence). The length of the CDR3 is 14 residues. V was pared by 8 bases and J by 0 bases, with 3 bases of the junction left unmatched. The DNA for the CDR3 is TGCGCCAGCGGGGGACAGACGAACACCGGGGAGCTGTTTTTT. As protein: CASGGQTNTGELFF.

This clone appeared once. DNA for the CDR3: TGCGCCAGCAGTGCGGGGTCGATGGGGAACTACGAGCAGTACTTC. The encoded protein is CASSAGSMGNYEQYF. V is TRBV10-1 and J is TRBJ2-7; possible D gene TRBD2, 5 bases. CDR1 WNHNN and CDR2 SYGVQD come from the germline V gene (reference sequence). Trimming removed 4 bases from V and 3 bases from J, with 16 bases in between. The CDR3 runs 15 residues.

This chain links TRBV6-5 with TRBJ1-4; perhaps TRBD1 as D (5 bases). Trimming removed 6 bases from V and 4 bases from J, with 9 bases in between. This CDR3 spans 13 amino acids. From germline, CDR1 is MNHEY and CDR2 SVGAGI. This CDR3 is CASRGHVNEKLFF. The CDR3 DNA follows: TGTGCCAGCAGGGGGCACGTTAATGAAAAACTGTTTTTT.